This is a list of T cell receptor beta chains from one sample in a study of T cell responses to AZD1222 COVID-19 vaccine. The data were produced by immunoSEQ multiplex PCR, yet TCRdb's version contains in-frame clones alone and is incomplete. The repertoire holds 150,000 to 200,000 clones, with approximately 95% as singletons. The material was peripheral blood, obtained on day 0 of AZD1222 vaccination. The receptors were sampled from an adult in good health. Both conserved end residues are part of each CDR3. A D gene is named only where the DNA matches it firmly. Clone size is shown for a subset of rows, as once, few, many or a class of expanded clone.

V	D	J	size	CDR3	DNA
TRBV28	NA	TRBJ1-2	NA	CASSLGAGGGYGYTF	TGTGCCAGCAGTTTAGGCGCAGGAGGAGGCTATGGCTACACCTTC
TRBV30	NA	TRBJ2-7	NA	CASFQGSEQYF	TGTGCCTCCTTCCAGGGGTCCGAGCAGTACTTC
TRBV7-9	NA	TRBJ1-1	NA	CASSLVMSNTEAFF	TGTGCCAGCAGCTTAGTTATGAGTAACACTGAAGCTTTCTTT
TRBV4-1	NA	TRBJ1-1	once	CASSQLIMNTEAFF	TGCGCCAGCAGCCAACTAATTATGAACACTGAAGCTTTCTTT
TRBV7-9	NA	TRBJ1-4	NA	CASSQSGTEKLFF	TGTGCCAGCAGCCAATCCGGGACCGAAAAACTGTTTTTT
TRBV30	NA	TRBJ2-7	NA	CAWSKGSPYEQYF	TGTGCCTGGAGTAAGGGGTCCCCCTACGAGCAGTACTTC
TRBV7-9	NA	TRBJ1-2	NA	CASSLKEAYGYTF	TGTGCCAGCAGCCTAAAGGAAGCCTATGGCTACACCTTC
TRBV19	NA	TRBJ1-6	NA	CASSIRTVDSPLHF	TGTGCCAGTAGTATCCGGACTGTCGATTCACCCCTCCACTTT
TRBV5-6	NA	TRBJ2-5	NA	CASSLKTPQETQYF	TGTGCCAGCAGCTTGAAGACCCCGCAAGAGACCCAGTACTTC
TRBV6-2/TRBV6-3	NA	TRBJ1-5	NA	CASSYGGHINQPQHF	TGTGCCAGCAGTTACGGGGGACACATAAATCAGCCCCAGCATTTT
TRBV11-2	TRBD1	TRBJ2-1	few	CASSLDIQGRNEQFF	TGTGCCAGCAGCTTAGATATACAGGGGCGTAATGAGCAGTTCTTC
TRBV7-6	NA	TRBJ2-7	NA	CASSAGPNLYYEQYF	TGTGCCAGCAGCGCGGGTCCGAACCTCTACTACGAGCAGTACTTC
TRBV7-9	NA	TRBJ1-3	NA	CASRRVAGNTIYF	TGTGCCAGTCGGAGGGTCGCTGGAAACACCATATATTTT
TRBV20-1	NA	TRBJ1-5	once	CSASPEYSNQPQHF	TGCAGTGCTAGTCCAGAATATAGCAATCAGCCCCAGCATTTT
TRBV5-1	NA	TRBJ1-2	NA	CASSLAYLSDGYTF	TGCGCCAGCAGCTTGGCCTATCTATCGGACGGCTACACCTTC
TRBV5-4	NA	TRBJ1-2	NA	CASSLENRAEYGYTF	TGTGCCAGCAGCTTGGAAAACAGGGCTGAGTATGGCTACACCTTC
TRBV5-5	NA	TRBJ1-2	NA	CASSLVQGLSYGYTF	TGTGCCAGCAGCTTGGTTCAGGGGCTGAGCTATGGCTACACCTTC
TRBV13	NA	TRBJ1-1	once	CASSLFGVSTEAFF	TGTGCCAGCAGCTTATTCGGGGTTAGCACTGAAGCTTTCTTT
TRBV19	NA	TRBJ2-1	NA	CASSMVAAYNEQFF	TGTGCCAGTAGTATGGTGGCAGCCTACAATGAGCAGTTCTTC
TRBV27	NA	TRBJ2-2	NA	CASSLWSTGELFF	TGTGCCAGCAGTTTATGGTCTACCGGGGAGCTGTTTTTT
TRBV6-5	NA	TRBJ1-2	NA	CASSYSTTGNGYTF	TGTGCCAGCAGTTACTCGACGACAGGAAATGGCTACACCTTC
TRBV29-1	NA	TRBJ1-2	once	CSVEIRGAVYGYTF	TGCAGCGTTGAAATCCGGGGAGCGGTCTATGGCTACACCTTC
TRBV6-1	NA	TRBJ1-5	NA	CASSEQSGNQPQHF	TGTGCCAGCAGTGAACAGAGTGGCAATCAGCCCCAGCATTTT
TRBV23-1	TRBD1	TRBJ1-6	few	CASRIQGGHPRPLHF	TGCGCCAGCAGGATCCAGGGGGGGCACCCCAGGCCCCTCCACTTT
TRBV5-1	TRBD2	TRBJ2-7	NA	CASSFTTSEVYEQYF	TGCGCCAGCAGCTTTACGACTAGCGAAGTCTACGAGCAGTACTTC
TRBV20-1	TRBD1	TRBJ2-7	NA	CSAVTGGEQYF	TGCAGTGCGGTAACAGGGGGCGAGCAGTACTTC
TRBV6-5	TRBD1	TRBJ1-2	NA	CASSYRAGQTFYGYTF	TGTGCCAGCAGTTACCGCGCGGGACAGACTTTCTATGGCTACACCTTC
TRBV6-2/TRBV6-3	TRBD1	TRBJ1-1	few	CASSYPPTGGNTEAFF	TGTGCCAGCAGTTACCCTCCGACAGGGGGAAACACTGAAGCTTTCTTT
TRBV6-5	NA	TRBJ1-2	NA	CASSTFYGYTF	TGTGCCAGCAGTACCTTCTATGGCTACACCTTC
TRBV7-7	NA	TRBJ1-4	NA	CASSPLLGKLFF	TGTGCCAGCAGCCCACTCCTAGGCAAACTGTTTTTT
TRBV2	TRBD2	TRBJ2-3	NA	CASSGLVGADTQYF	TGTGCCAGCTCGGGACTAGTCGGGGCAGATACGCAGTATTTT
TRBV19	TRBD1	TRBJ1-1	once	CASRFDRGGTEAFF	TGTGCCAGTAGATTCGACAGGGGAGGGACTGAAGCTTTCTTT
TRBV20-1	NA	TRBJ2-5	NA	CSGRGQETQYF	TGCAGTGGGAGGGGCCAAGAGACCCAGTACTTC
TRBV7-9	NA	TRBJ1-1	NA	CASSREGEAFF	TGTGCCAGCAGCCGAGAAGGGGAAGCTTTCTTT
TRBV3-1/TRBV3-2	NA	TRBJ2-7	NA	CASSQTGTPSYEQYF	TGTGCCAGCAGCCAAACCGGGACTCCCTCCTACGAGCAGTACTTC
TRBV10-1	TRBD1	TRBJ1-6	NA	CASSSRTGGNSPLHF	TGCGCCAGCAGTTCCAGGACAGGGGGAAATTCACCCCTCCACTTT
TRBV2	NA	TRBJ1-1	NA	CATSGGDRSKNTEAFF	TGTGCCACCTCCGGGGGGGATCGGTCAAAGAACACTGAAGCTTTCTTT
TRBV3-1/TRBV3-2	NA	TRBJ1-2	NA	CASSQDQGTNYGYTF	TGTGCCAGCAGCCAAGACCAGGGTACAAACTATGGCTACACCTTC
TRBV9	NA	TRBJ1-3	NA	CASSGGGPIWGNTIYF	TGTGCCAGCAGCGGTGGGGGCCCCATATGGGGAAACACCATATATTTT
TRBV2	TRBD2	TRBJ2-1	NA	CASSESSGGPYNEQFF	TGTGCCAGCAGTGAAAGTAGCGGGGGCCCCTACAATGAGCAGTTCTTC
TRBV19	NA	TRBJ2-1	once	CASRMHAFF	TGTGCCAGTAGGATGCACGCGTTCTTC
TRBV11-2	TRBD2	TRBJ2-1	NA	CASSLDGGSGSGSYNEQFF	TGTGCCAGCAGCTTAGATGGCGGTAGCGGGAGTGGTTCCTACAATGAGCAGTTCTTC
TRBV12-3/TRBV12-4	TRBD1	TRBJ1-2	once	CASRNRGPHGYTF	TGTGCCAGCAGAAACAGGGGGCCGCACGGCTACACCTTC
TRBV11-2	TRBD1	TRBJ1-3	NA	CASSPRTGWSSGNTIYF	TGTGCCAGCAGCCCAAGGACAGGGTGGTCGAGCGGAAACACCATATATTTT
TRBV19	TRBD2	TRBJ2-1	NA	CASSISGGTDNEQFF	TGTGCCAGTAGTATAAGCGGGGGGACCGACAATGAGCAGTTCTTC
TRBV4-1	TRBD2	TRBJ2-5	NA	CASSQLAGLQETQYF	TGCGCCAGCAGCCAACTAGCGGGTCTACAAGAGACCCAGTACTTC
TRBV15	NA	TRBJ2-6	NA	CATSRGPSSGANVLTF	TGTGCCACCAGCAGAGGGCCCAGCTCTGGGGCCAACGTCCTGACTTTC
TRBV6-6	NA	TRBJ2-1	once	CASRSTTGPPWGEQFF	TGTGCCAGCAGAAGCACGACAGGACCACCCTGGGGTGAGCAGTTCTTC
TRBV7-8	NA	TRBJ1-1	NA	CASSLVPVNTEAFF	TGTGCCAGCAGCTTAGTTCCTGTGAACACTGAAGCTTTCTTT
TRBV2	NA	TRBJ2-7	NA	CASSERQHLTYEQYF	TGTGCCAGCAGTGAACGGCAGCACTTAACCTACGAGCAGTACTTC
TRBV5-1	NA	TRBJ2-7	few	CASRLSYEQYF	TGCGCCAGCAGATTGTCCTACGAGCAGTACTTC
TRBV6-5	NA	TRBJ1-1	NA	CASSLGENTEAFF	TGTGCCAGCAGTTTAGGAGAGAACACTGAAGCTTTCTTT
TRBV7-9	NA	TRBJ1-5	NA	CASSLVGAGDQPQHF	TGTGCCAGCAGCCTCGTGGGGGCTGGGGATCAGCCCCAGCATTTT
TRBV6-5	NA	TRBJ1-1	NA	CASRGGLHMNTEAFF	TGTGCCAGCAGGGGGGGACTGCACATGAACACTGAAGCTTTCTTT
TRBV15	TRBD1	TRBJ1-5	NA	CATSRPGQGGQPQHF	TGTGCCACCAGCAGACCCGGACAGGGAGGGCAGCCCCAGCATTTT
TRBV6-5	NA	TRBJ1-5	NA	CASAKTGVGNQPQHF	TGTGCCAGCGCCAAGACGGGGGTCGGCAATCAGCCCCAGCATTTT